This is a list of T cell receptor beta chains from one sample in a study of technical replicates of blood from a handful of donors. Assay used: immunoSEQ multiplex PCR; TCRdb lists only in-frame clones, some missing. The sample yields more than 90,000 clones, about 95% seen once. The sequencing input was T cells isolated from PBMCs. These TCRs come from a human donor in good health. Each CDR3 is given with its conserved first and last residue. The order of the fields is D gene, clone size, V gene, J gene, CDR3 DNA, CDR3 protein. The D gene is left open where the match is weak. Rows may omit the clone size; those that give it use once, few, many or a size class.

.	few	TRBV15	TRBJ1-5	TGTGCCACCAGCAGAGAACAGGCTTATAGCAATCAGCCCCAGCATTTT	CATSREQAYSNQPQHF
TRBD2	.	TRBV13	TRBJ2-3	TGTGCCAGCAGCTTAGCCCTAGCGGACCCTTTTTTGGATACGCAGTATTTT	CASSLALADPFLDTQYF
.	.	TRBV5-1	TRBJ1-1	TGCGCCAGCAACTCGGGGGGGTTGAGGACTGAAGCTTTCTTT	CASNSGGLRTEAFF
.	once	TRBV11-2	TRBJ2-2	TGTGCCAGCAGCTTAGGCGTGACCGGGGAGCTGTTTTTT	CASSLGVTGELFF
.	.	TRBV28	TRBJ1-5	TGTGCCAGCAGCTTAGGACAGAGCAATCAGCCCCAGCATTTT	CASSLGQSNQPQHF
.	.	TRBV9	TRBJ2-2	TGTGCCAGCAGCGTAAAACAGGGTTCCACCGGGGAGCTGTTTTTT	CASSVKQGSTGELFF
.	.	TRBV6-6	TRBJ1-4	TGTGCCAGCAGTTACTCGAAGGCCGGGGAGAATGAAAAACTGTTTTTT	CASSYSKAGENEKLFF
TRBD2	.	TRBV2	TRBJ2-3	TGTGCCAGCAGCCCCCGGGGACTAGGCGACACAGATACGCAGTATTTT	CASSPRGLGDTDTQYF
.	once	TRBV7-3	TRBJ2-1	TGTGCCAGCAGCTTAACGGGCCTAGCCAATGAGCAGTTCTTC	CASSLTGLANEQFF
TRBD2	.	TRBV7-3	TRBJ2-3	TGTGCCAGCAGCCTCACTAGCGACAGCACAGATACGCAGTATTTT	CASSLTSDSTDTQYF
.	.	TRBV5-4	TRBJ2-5	TGTGCCAGCAGCTTGGGGGCAGTACAAGAGACCCAGTACTTC	CASSLGAVQETQYF
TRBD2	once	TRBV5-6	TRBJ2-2	TGTGCCAGCAGCCCCAAACTAGCGGGAGTCCTGACCGGGGAGCTGTTTTTT	CASSPKLAGVLTGELFF
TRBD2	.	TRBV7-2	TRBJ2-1	TGTGCCAGCAGCCCACTCCATGGACTAGGAGGCGAGCAGTTCTTC	CASSPLHGLGGEQFF
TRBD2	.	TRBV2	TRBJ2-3	TGTGCCAGCAGTCAAGGCGGGAGAGGAGATACGCAGTATTTT	CASSQGGRGDTQYF
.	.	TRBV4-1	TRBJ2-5	TGCGCCAGCAGCCAAGACAGGGGTTACCAAGAGACCCAGTACTTC	CASSQDRGYQETQYF
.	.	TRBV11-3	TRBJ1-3	TGTGCCAGCAGCGACTCACCTGGAAACACCATATATTTT	CASSDSPGNTIYF
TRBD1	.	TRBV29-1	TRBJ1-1	TGCAGCGTTGAGGGGCAGACAGGGGGGACTGAAGCTTTCTTT	CSVEGQTGGTEAFF
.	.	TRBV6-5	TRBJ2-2	TGTGCCAGCAACTCACAGGGTACCGGGGAGCTGTTTTTT	CASNSQGTGELFF
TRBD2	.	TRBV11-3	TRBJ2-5	TGTGCCAGCAGTCGATCCCGGGAGGGGCTAGAGACCCAGTACTTC	CASSRSREGLETQYF
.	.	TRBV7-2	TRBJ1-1	TGTGCCAGCAGCTTATTGAGGACTGAAGCTTTCTTT	CASSLLRTEAFF
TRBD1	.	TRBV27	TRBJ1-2	TGTGCCAGCAGTTTACAGGGGGCGCTAAAAAGTGGCTACACCTTC	CASSLQGALKSGYTF
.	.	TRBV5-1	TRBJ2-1	TGCGCCAGCAGCTTGGATTCCCGCGCGCTCAATGAGCAGTTCTTC	CASSLDSRALNEQFF
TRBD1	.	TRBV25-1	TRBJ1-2	TGTGCCAGCAGTGAGGGACAGGGCTATGGCTACACCTTC	CASSEGQGYGYTF
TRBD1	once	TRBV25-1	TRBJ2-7	TGTGCCAGCAATACCGGGACAGGGGGCTTCAACGAGCAGTACTTC	CASNTGTGGFNEQYF
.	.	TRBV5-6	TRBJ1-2	TGTGCCAGCAGCACCATCAGGGTGCGGGGCTACACCTTC	CASSTIRVRGYTF
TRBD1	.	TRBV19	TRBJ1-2	TGTGCCAGTAGTATCCAGACAGGGGGCGCAGGCTATGGCTACACCTTC	CASSIQTGGAGYGYTF
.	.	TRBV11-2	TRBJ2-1	TGTGCCAGCGGACCCTCCCGAGGGGGGGGAGGAGAGCAGTTCTTC	CASGPSRGGGGEQFF
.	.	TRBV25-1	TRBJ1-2	TGTGCCAGCAGTGAATGGGAGCCCGCGGACTATGGCTACACCTTC	CASSEWEPADYGYTF
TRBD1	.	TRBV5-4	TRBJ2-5	TGTGCCAGCAGCGCAGGACAGGGCCAAGAGACCCAGTACTTC	CASSAGQGQETQYF
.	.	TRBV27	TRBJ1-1	TGTGCCAGCAGTTCGGAGGGGAACACTGAAGCTTTCTTT	CASSSEGNTEAFF
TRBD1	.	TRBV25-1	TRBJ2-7	TGTGCCAGCAGTGAATTTAGAGACAGGGACTACGAGCAGTACTTC	CASSEFRDRDYEQYF
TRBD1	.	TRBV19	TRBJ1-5	TGTGCCAGTAGTAAAGGGACAGAAAATCAGCCCCAGCATTTT	CASSKGTENQPQHF
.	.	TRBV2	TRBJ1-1	TGTGCCAGACTCAGGGAATCTGAAGCTTTCTTT	CARLRESEAFF
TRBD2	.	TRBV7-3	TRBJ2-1	TGTGCCAGCAGCTTTGGCGGGAGCTACAATGAGCAGTTCTTC	CASSFGGSYNEQFF
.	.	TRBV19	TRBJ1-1	TGTGCCAGTAAAGAGACAGGCTTGAACACTGAAGCTTTCTTT	CASKETGLNTEAFF
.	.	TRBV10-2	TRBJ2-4	TGCGCCAGCAGTGGTGGGACAAGCGTGGAAAACATTCAGTACTTC	CASSGGTSVENIQYF
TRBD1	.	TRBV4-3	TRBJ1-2	TGCGCCAGCAGCCCGGGGGACAGTAACTATGGCTACACCTTC	CASSPGDSNYGYTF
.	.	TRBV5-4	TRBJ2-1	TGTGCCAGCAGCTATCAATACAATGAGCAGTTCTTC	CASSYQYNEQFF
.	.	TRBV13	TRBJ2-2	TGTGCCAGCAGCTTAAGACTACTTAACACCGGGGAGCTGTTTTTT	CASSLRLLNTGELFF
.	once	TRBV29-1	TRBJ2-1	TGCAGCGTTGAAATACAGGGCTCCCTTGATGAGCAGTTCTTC	CSVEIQGSLDEQFF